The TCR beta chain under discussion was sequenced for a study of tissue T cells after allogeneic stem cell transplantation. General study points: In patients and mice, blood and spleen missed much of tissue repertoire. The study did not identify alloreactive or antigen-specific tissue TCRs, and some clones might be persisting host cells.

There are a few counts of this clone. What it recognizes is unknown. Genes here carry mouse names. Sequencing ends 1 residue short of the CDR3 end; the germline J gene provides the rest. Trimming cost V 4 bases and J 5 bases; bases outside gene matches: 5. Germline V gene lookup returns CDR1 SNHLY and CDR2 FYNGKV (reference sequence). This CDR3 comprises 15 residues. Clones were sequenced by immunoSEQ multiplex PCR, and TCRdb holds only the in-frame ones, with some missing. Here the sample spans about 3,000 clones, 45% being singletons. Sample time point: mouse harvest day 14 after allogeneic transplant. The graft held 10^6 splenic CD5+ T cells and 10^7 T-cell-depleted bone marrow cells.

The TCR sequence derives from a female BALB/c mouse given C57BL/6 T cells with graft-versus-host disease after an allogeneic hematopoietic cell transplant. The specimen was lymph node tissue. This chain links TRBV3 with TRBJ2-1, with TRBD2 matching over 10 bases. CDR3 sequence reads: CASSSNWGGDAEQFF. The part of the CDR3 DNA that was read is TGTGCCAGCAGCTCAAACTGGGGGGGTGATGCTGAGCAGTTC.